A single sample gave rise to the 20 T cell receptor beta chains below, sequenced in a study of shared clonotypes between healthy human individuals. Data came from immunoSEQ multiplex PCR; TCRdb stores just in-frame clones and leaves some out. The sample consists of about 2.3 million clones, 92% of them appearing once. Material for sequencing was naive CD4+ T cells from PBMCs. Specified subset: CD45RA+ positively selected. Receptor source: a man aged 18 to 35 in good health. Some clones in this sample may be carry-over from other donors' samples.

Note on this clone: Other DNA sequences from this sample encode an identical CDR3 as well. The chain combines TRBV18 with TRBJ2-3; D is unclear. Germline loops: CDR1 KGHSH, CDR2 LQKENI. The CDR3 covers 14 residues. V was trimmed by 2 bases and J by 4 bases, leaving 10 bases between them. As DNA, the CDR3 is TGTGCCAGCTCACCAGGTTTAGCACCAGATACGCAGTATTTT. This codes for CASSPGLAPDTQYF.

This chain's CDR3 is CASSLTLISPNTGELFF. CDR3 sequence (DNA): TGTGCCAGCAGCTTAACGTTAATAAGCCCGAACACCGGGGAGCTGTTTTTT. The V call is TRBV7-3, the J call TRBJ2-2; D unresolved. This CDR3 is built from 17 residues. The V end was cut by 0 bases, the J end by 0 bases, with 11 bases between. Germline V lookup: CDR1 SGHTA, CDR2 FQGTGA.

The rearrangement uses TRBV18 and TRBJ2-7, with 10 nucleotides matching TRBD1. Germline CDR1 KGHSH, CDR2 LQKENI. This CDR3 region has 17 residues. V lost 5 bases to trimming and J lost 0 bases; unmatched junction nucleotides: 10. CDR3 DNA: TGTGCCAGCTCAGCGGACAGGGGGACCATTAGCTCCTACGAGCAGTACTTC. Translation: CASSADRGTISSYEQYF.

The chain recombines TRBV7-3 with TRBJ2-7, with TRBD2 identical over 10 bases. V lost 5 bases and J lost 0; bases outside the gene matches: 4. The CDR3 consists of 15 residues. Germline V gives CDR1 SGHTA, CDR2 FQGTGA. The CDR3 DNA sequence: TGTGCCAGCAGCCCTCTAGCGGGAGCCTCCTACGAGCAGTACTTC. As protein: CASSPLAGASYEQYF.

Comment on this clone: At one end the junction does not follow the germline gene, possibly because of a read error. The V call is TRBV5-1, the J call TRBJ2-5, with D unresolved. The CDR3 length is 14 residues. CDR1 and CDR2 (germline): SGHRS, YFSETQ. The CDR3 DNA follows: TGCGCCAGCAGCTTGGGTCCAGGCCAAGATACCCAGTACTTC. Its translation is CASSLGPGQDTQYF.

The rearrangement uses TRBV6-5 and TRBJ2-1; tentatively, D is TRBD2 (5 bases). The CDR3 runs 13 residues. V lost 5 bases to trimming and J lost 4 bases, with 9 bases between them. Per the germline V gene, CDR1 is MNHEY and CDR2 is SVGAGI. CDR3 DNA: TGTGCCAGCAGTATACCGGGGTACAATGAGCAGTTCTTC. Translated, it gives CASSIPGYNEQFF.

The chain carries TRBV29-1 and TRBJ2-2, with D tentatively TRBD2 (6 bases). This CDR3 has 14 residues. With 7 bases removed from V and 4 bases from J, the gap between germline ends came to 16 bases. The germline CDR1 and CDR2 sequences are SQVTM and ANQGSEA. In DNA, the CDR3 is TGCAGCGCAACTTCTAGGGGAGGCACCGGGGAGCTGTTTTTT. Translated, it gives CSATSRGGTGELFF.

The chain employs TRBV19 and TRBJ1-2; D might be TRBD1 (5 bases). The V end was cut by 11 bases, the J end by 7 bases, with 11 bases between. The CDR3 is 10 residues long. Germline V CDR1 and CDR2: LNHDA, SQIVND (reference sequence). CDR3 loop: CACRDRGYTF. In DNA form, the CDR3 reads TGTGCCTGCAGGGATCGTGGCTACACCTTC.

The chain employs TRBV5-4 and TRBJ2-3; 10 bases match TRBD1. Germline CDR1 reads SGHNT; CDR2 reads YYREEE (reference sequence). This CDR3 contains 16 residues. The J segment lost 3 bases and the V segment lost 3 bases, leaving 7 bases of the junction unmatched. The CDR3 is CASSSKTGGRTDTQYF. The CDR3 coding sequence is TGTGCCAGCAGCTCTAAGACAGGGGGCAGGACAGATACGCAGTATTTT.

The V and J genes are TRBV18 and TRBJ2-4; D not resolved. Germline V gene data show CDR1 as KGHSH and CDR2 as LQKENI. CDR3 length: 18 residues. V was shortened by 1 base and J by 0 bases, with 16 bases between the two germline ends. As DNA, the CDR3 is TGTGCCAGCTCACCACAAGTCGTACAGACACTAGCCAAAAACATTCAGTACTTC. Its translation is CASSPQVVQTLAKNIQYF.

This clone was detected only once. The genes are TRBV6-5 and TRBJ1-5; TRBD1 agrees at 7 bases. The germline V gene has CDR1 MNHEY and CDR2 SVGAGI. V trimming: 4 bases; J trimming: 4 bases; junction bases outside the gene matches: 10. The CDR3 runs 16 residues. CDR3: CASSLTGSGGNQPQHF. The CDR3 nucleotides are TGTGCCAGCAGTTTGACAGGGAGCGGGGGAAATCAGCCCCAGCATTTT.

The chain joins TRBV7-2 to TRBJ2-7; D perhaps matches TRBD2 (6 bases). The germline CDR1 and CDR2 sequences are SGHTA and FQGNSA. V was trimmed by 3 bases and J by 0 bases, leaving 12 bases between them. This CDR3 has 15 amino acids. The CDR3: CASSLAGTYSYEQYF. The DNA for the CDR3 is TGTGCCAGCAGCTTGGCCGGGACTTACTCCTACGAGCAGTACTTC. The variable domain in full, completed from reference TRBV7-2 and TRBJ2-7, reads GAGVSQSPSNKVTEKGKDVELRCDPISGHTALYWYRQSLGQGLEFLIYFQGNSAPDKSGLPSDRFSAERTGGSVSTLTIQRTQQEDSAVYLCASSLAGTYSYEQYFGPGTRLTVT.

The rearrangement links TRBV6-1 to TRBJ1-5; the D gene is possibly TRBD1 (5 bases). Germline CDR1 is MNHNS and CDR2 is SASEGT. This CDR3 spans 16 amino acids. Trimming shortened V by 2 bases and J by 6 bases, and 17 bases separated the two germline ends. The CDR3 protein is CASSESPRPGGQPQHF. For the CDR3, the DNA is TGTGCCAGCAGTGAAAGTCCCCGCCCGGGGGGTCAGCCCCAGCATTTT.

This chain uses TRBV28 with TRBJ2-3, with D unclear. The CDR3 is made up of 15 amino acids. Between the trimmed V and J ends, which lost 6 bases and 4 bases, there was a span of 17 bases. Germline V gene lookup returns CDR1 MDHEN and CDR2 SYDVKM. Written as DNA, the CDR3 is TGTGCCAGCAGCCCTTTGGAAGCTACTGCAGATACGCAGTATTTT. Protein sequence: CASSPLEATADTQYF.

The chain recombines TRBV11-2 with TRBJ1-5; no clear D gene. Per the germline V gene, CDR1 is SGHAT and CDR2 is FQNNGV. This CDR3 spans 15 amino acids. With 1 base removed from V and 0 bases from J, the gap between germline ends came to 7 bases. The CDR3 DNA is TGTGCCAGCAGCTTAGGCGGTCGTAGCAATCAGCCCCAGCATTTT. The encoded protein is CASSLGGRSNQPQHF.

The chain couples TRBV20-1 to TRBJ1-2; a weak D match, TRBD1 (5 bases). The V end lost 5 bases, the J end lost 10 bases, and 11 bases lay between the germline ends. The CDR3 is 10 amino acids. Germline CDR1 DFQATT, CDR2 SNEGSKA (reference sequence). In DNA form, the CDR3 reads TGCAGTGCTGGGGACGTTGTCTACACCTTC. Encoded protein: CSAGDVVYTF.

Comments on this clone: The sample has other DNA sequences that encode this CDR3 too. The rearrangement links TRBV7-2 to TRBJ2-7; 7 bases are a match to TRBD1. With V trimmed by 5 bases and J by 0 bases, 4 bases remained unmatched. This CDR3 spans 14 amino acids. Germline values: CDR1 SGHTA, CDR2 FQGNSA. This CDR3 is CASSPDRYSYEQYF. CDR3 DNA sequence: TGTGCCAGCAGCCCGGACAGGTACTCCTACGAGCAGTACTTC.

V usage is TRBV14 and J usage is TRBJ2-1, with D perhaps TRBD1 or TRBD2 (5 bases each). CDR1 is SGHDN, CDR2 FVKESK, per germline. The V and J ends lost 1 base and 5 bases respectively, with 18 bases between them. The CDR3 is 17 amino acids. The CDR3 sequence: CASSQVGGRGPHNEQFF. For the CDR3, the DNA is TGTGCCAGCAGCCAAGTTGGGGGAAGGGGCCCCCACAATGAGCAGTTCTTC.

For this clone: Without the conserved terminal phenylalanine or tryptophan, this CDR3 likely stems from a read error. The limits of the CDR3 on the DNA are not certain, so only TCRdb's listed CDR3 is given. The CDR3 here is CASSFSLPGTRAQL. This chain connects TRBV7-8 to TRBJ1-1. The CDR3 spans 14 residues, counting both ends. CDR1 and CDR2 from the germline V gene are SGHVS and FQNEAQ.

The chain links TRBV7-3 to TRBJ2-3; perhaps D is TRBD1 or TRBD2 (5 bases each). CDR3 length: 15 amino acids. V was pared by 5 bases and J by 6 bases, with 18 bases between. From germline, CDR1 is SGHTA and CDR2 FQGTGA. The CDR3: CASSVEGFPGDTQYF. DNA for the CDR3: TGTGCCAGCAGCGTAGAGGGGTTCCCGGGCGATACGCAGTATTTT.